This T cell receptor (beta chain) derives from a study of blood T cell repertoires in COVID-19. Background on the study: Samples taken during acute and convalescent COVID-19 were collected in the United States, Italy and Spain. PBMCs, B-cell-depleted T cells, or T cells were the source of the cDNA or gDNA that made up the material.

V lost 4 bases to trimming and J lost 1 base, with 14 bases between them. The CDR3 runs 15 residues. Germline CDR1 SGHDT, CDR2 YYEEEE. Original processing notes: Reference gene primer amplification gave estimated nucleated cell counts. Libraries were prepared by immunoSEQ multiplex PCR; TCRdb keeps only in-frame clonotypes and omits some of them. That table is the source of V, J and clone size, and D and trimming were worked out from the DNA. The repertoire consists of some 150,000 clones, with about 85% occurring once and the leading ten covering 6% to 7.5%. The TCR comes from a woman of 80 years or more in a cohort sampled during active or convalescent COVID-19. Specimen: peripheral blood. J is TRBJ1-1 and V is TRBV5-6, with a tentative D call TRBD1 (5 bases). CDR3 sequence (DNA): TGTGCCAGCAGCCCCTTCGGGGGAAGGAACACTGAAGCTTTCTTT. It yields the protein CASSPFGGRNTEAFF. Full variable domain (remainder filled in from reference TRBV5-6 and TRBJ1-1): DAGVTQSPTHLIKTRGQQVTLRCSPKSGHDTVSWYQQALGQGPQFIFQYYEEEERQRGNFPDRFSGHQFPNYSSELNVNALLLGDSALYLCASSPFGGRNTEAFFGQGTRLTVV.